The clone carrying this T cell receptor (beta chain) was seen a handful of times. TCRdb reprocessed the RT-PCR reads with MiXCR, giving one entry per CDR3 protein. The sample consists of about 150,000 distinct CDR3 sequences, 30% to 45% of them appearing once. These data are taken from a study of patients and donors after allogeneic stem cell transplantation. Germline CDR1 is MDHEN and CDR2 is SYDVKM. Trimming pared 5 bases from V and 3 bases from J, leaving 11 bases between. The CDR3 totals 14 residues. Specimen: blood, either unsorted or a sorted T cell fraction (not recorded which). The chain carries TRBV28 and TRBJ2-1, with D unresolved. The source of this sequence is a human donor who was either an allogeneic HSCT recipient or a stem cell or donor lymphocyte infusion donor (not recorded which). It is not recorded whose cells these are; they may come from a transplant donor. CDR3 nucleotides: TGTGCCAGCAGTGCTACGGATTTCTACAATGAGCAGTTCTTC. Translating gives CASSATDFYNEQFF.